Listed below are T cell receptor beta chains from one sample, sequenced in a study of response to subunit inactivated influenza vaccine. A single record per CDR3 protein comes from TCRdb applying MiXCR to the RT-PCR reads. Of under 200,000 distinct CDR3 sequences in the sample, about 10% were seen once. The source was CD8+ T cells sorted from PBMCs, collected roughly 24 months after vaccination. All receptors come from a man aged 50 to 75 who received an inactivated influenza vaccine. Both conserved end residues are part of each CDR3. A D gene is named only where the DNA matches it firmly. Rows give clone size only sometimes, using once, few, many, or a class for an expanded clone.

D | J | size | V | CDR3 | DNA
NA | TRBJ2-7 | many | TRBV3-1 | CASSQDFSWEYNEQYF | TGTGCCAGCAGCCAAGATTTCAGTTGGGAATACAACGAGCAGTACTTC
NA | TRBJ1-3 | many | TRBV12-3/TRBV12-4 | CASSLGAVLGLGNTIYF | TGTGCCAGCAGTTTAGGGGCGGTTCTTGGCCTCGGAAACACCATATATTTT
NA | TRBJ2-7 | NA | TRBV20-1 | CSARDLRLGYEQYF | TGCAGTGCTAGAGATTTACGGCTAGGCTACGAGCAGTACTTC
NA | TRBJ1-1 | few | TRBV4-1 | CASSQFTEAFF | TGCGCCAGCAGCCAATTCACTGAAGCTTTCTTT
NA | TRBJ2-7 | many | TRBV6-5 | CASSWSTYYEQYF | TGTGCCAGCAGTTGGAGCACATACTACGAGCAGTACTTC
NA | TRBJ1-4 | NA | TRBV4-3 | CASSQDTPLGQQEKLFF | TGCGCCAGCAGCCAGGACACCCCCCTTGGACAGCAGGAGAAACTGTTTTTT
NA | TRBJ1-2 | NA | TRBV29-1 | CSVEGGTNYGYTF | TGCAGCGTTGAAGGGGGAACTAACTATGGCTACACCTTC
TRBD2 | TRBJ2-1 | many | TRBV28 | CASSLALAGVNEQFF | TGTGCCAGCAGTTTGGCGCTAGCGGGAGTAAATGAGCAGTTCTTC
NA | TRBJ1-5 | NA | TRBV5-6 | CASSPGADLRAQHF | TGTGCCAGCAGCCCAGGGGCAGACCTACGGGCCCAGCATTTT
NA | TRBJ1-2 | NA | TRBV29-1 | CSVEFRGILDGGYTF | TGCAGCGTTGAGTTCCGGGGGATTCTCGATGGTGGCTACACCTTC
NA | TRBJ1-2 | many | TRBV7-9 | CASSLNRGYTF | TGTGCCAGCAGCCTCAATCGGGGCTACACCTTC
TRBD2 | TRBJ2-3 | once | TRBV3-1 | CASSPSSGLRTDTQYF | TGTGCCAGCAGCCCGTCTAGCGGCCTCCGCACAGATACGCAGTATTTT
TRBD1 | TRBJ1-1 | NA | TRBV11-2 | CASSFGTGGFEAFF | TGTGCCAGCAGCTTCGGGACAGGGGGTTTTGAGGCTTTCTTT
TRBD1 | TRBJ2-3 | NA | TRBV6-2/TRBV6-3 | CASGLDRDWDTQYF | TGTGCCAGCGGACTTGACAGGGATTGGGATACGCAGTATTTT
NA | TRBJ1-1 | few | TRBV3-1 | CASSQEGGTTEAFF | TGTGCCAGCAGCCAAGAGGGGGGTACCACTGAAGCTTTCTTT
NA | TRBJ2-1 | many | TRBV5-1 | CASSHRYNEQFF | TGCGCCAGCAGCCACAGATACAATGAGCAGTTCTTC
TRBD1 | TRBJ2-6 | NA | TRBV6-2/TRBV6-3 | CASSYEVKGGLSGANVLTF | TGTGCCAGCAGTTACGAGGTAAAAGGGGGCCTCTCTGGGGCCAACGTCCTGACTTTC
NA | TRBJ2-1 | few | TRBV27 | CASSFLGAGSSYNEQFF | TGTGCCAGCAGTTTTTTAGGAGCCGGGAGCTCCTACAATGAGCAGTTCTTC
TRBD2 | TRBJ2-2 | many | TRBV28 | CASSLLAGGTGELFF | TGTGCCAGCAGTTTGTTAGCGGGAGGGACCGGGGAGCTGTTTTTT
NA | TRBJ2-5 | NA | TRBV5-1 | CASSLVQGIQETQYF | TGCGCCAGCAGCTTGGTTCAGGGAATCCAAGAGACCCAGTACTTC
TRBD1 | TRBJ2-1 | NA | TRBV15 | CATSRDLGQGNNEQFF | TGTGCCACCAGCAGAGATCTAGGACAGGGGAACAATGAGCAGTTCTTC
TRBD2 | TRBJ2-3 | NA | TRBV27 | CASSISGGATDTQYF | TGTGCCAGCAGCATTAGCGGGGGGGCCACAGATACGCAGTATTTT
NA | TRBJ2-5 | many | TRBV6-1 | CASSQIFRGGRETQYF | TGTGCCAGCAGCCAGATCTTCAGGGGTGGAAGAGAGACCCAGTACTTC
NA | TRBJ1-3 | few | TRBV2 | CASSELSTSGNTIYF | TGTGCCAGCAGTGAGTTAAGTACTTCGGGAAACACCATATATTTT
NA | TRBJ2-3 | few | TRBV5-8 | CASSPGWGANTQYF | TGTGCCAGCAGCCCCGGCTGGGGGGCGAATACGCAGTATTTT
TRBD1 | TRBJ2-3 | NA | TRBV20-1 | CSVFGQGQGFTDTQYF | TGCAGTGTTTTCGGGCAGGGACAGGGATTCACAGATACGCAGTATTTT
TRBD2 | TRBJ2-1 | NA | TRBV28 | CASSLPGLAASYNEQFF | TGTGCCAGCAGTTTGCCGGGACTAGCGGCTTCCTACAATGAGCAGTTCTTC
NA | TRBJ2-7 | NA | TRBV4-1 | CASSFRPAVSYEQYF | TGCGCCAGCAGCTTTAGACCGGCCGTCTCCTACGAGCAGTACTTC
NA | TRBJ1-2 | many | TRBV12-3/TRBV12-4 | CASRQGWDGYTF | TGTGCCAGCAGGCAGGGGTGGGATGGCTACACCTTC
NA | TRBJ2-5 | few | TRBV25-1 | CASSEWRGMETQYF | TGTGCCAGCAGTGAATGGCGGGGAATGGAGACCCAGTACTTC
TRBD2 | TRBJ2-2 | NA | TRBV11-1 | CASSSTVLAGIRNTGELFF | TGTGCCAGCAGCTCAACGGTGCTAGCGGGTATCAGAAACACCGGGGAGCTGTTTTTT
TRBD1 | TRBJ2-1 | NA | TRBV2 | CASRQGPLGNEQFF | TGTGCCAGCAGACAGGGGCCTTTAGGGAATGAGCAGTTCTTC
NA | TRBJ2-5 | many | TRBV20-1 | CSARSWTDQETQYF | TGCAGTGCTAGAAGTTGGACAGACCAAGAGACCCAGTACTTC
NA | TRBJ1-5 | NA | TRBV19 | CASSLQGSNQPQHF | TGTGCCAGTAGCCTACAGGGAAGCAATCAGCCCCAGCATTTT
NA | TRBJ2-1 | NA | TRBV4-3 | CASSQDADNWYEQFF | TGCGCCAGCAGCCAAGATGCGGACAATTGGTATGAGCAGTTCTTC
NA | TRBJ2-2 | many | TRBV6-5 | CASSLDTDYTGELFF | TGTGCCAGCAGTTTGGATACAGACTACACCGGGGAGCTGTTTTTT
NA | TRBJ1-4 | NA | TRBV6-2/TRBV6-3 | CASSDPIGRHEKLFF | TGTGCCAGCAGCGACCCGATTGGTCGTCATGAAAAACTGTTTTTT
NA | TRBJ1-1 | NA | TRBV5-5 | CASSYVQGLGTEAFF | TGTGCCAGCAGTTACGTACAGGGTCTGGGCACTGAAGCTTTCTTT
NA | TRBJ2-7 | many | TRBV20-1 | CSARDLRGAYEQYF | TGCAGTGCTAGAGATCTCCGGGGAGCCTACGAGCAGTACTTC
TRBD2 | TRBJ2-7 | few | TRBV7-9 | CASSSSGTIYEQYF | TGTGCCAGCAGCTCATCCGGGACTATCTACGAGCAGTACTTC
TRBD1 | TRBJ1-5 | NA | TRBV4-3 | CASSDGTGPYQPQHF | TGCGCCAGCAGCGACGGGACAGGGCCATATCAGCCCCAGCATTTT
NA | TRBJ2-3 | NA | TRBV4-1 | CASSQESGLTDTQYF | TGCGCCAGCAGCCAAGAGAGCGGACTAACAGATACGCAGTATTTT
NA | TRBJ2-2 | few | TRBV20-1 | CSAVAGVGPGELFF | TGCAGTGCCGTGGCAGGGGTCGGGCCCGGGGAGCTGTTTTTT
NA | TRBJ2-5 | many | TRBV10-2 | CASSDIRETQYF | TGCGCCAGCAGTGATATCAGGGAGACCCAGTACTTC
NA | TRBJ2-7 | few | TRBV9 | CASSVEQGYEQYF | TGTGCCAGCAGCGTAGAACAGGGCTACGAGCAGTACTTC
NA | TRBJ2-7 | NA | TRBV6-1 | CASSERSVPGVGEQYF | TGTGCCAGCAGTGAACGTAGTGTGCCCGGAGTAGGCGAGCAGTACTTC
NA | TRBJ2-1 | NA | TRBV5-1 | CASSFTGAYNEQFF | TGCGCCAGCAGCTTCACAGGCGCTTACAATGAGCAGTTCTTC
NA | TRBJ2-3 | NA | TRBV7-9 | CASRWDKDTQYF | TGTGCCAGCAGATGGGACAAGGATACGCAGTATTTT
NA | TRBJ1-1 | NA | TRBV27 | CASSFGQKNTEAFF | TGTGCCAGCAGTTTTGGACAGAAGAACACTGAAGCTTTCTTT
NA | TRBJ2-4 | NA | TRBV10-3 | CAISEVGDLQAKNIQYF | TGTGCCATCAGTGAGGTGGGGGACCTGCAAGCCAAAAACATTCAGTACTTC
NA | TRBJ1-5 | NA | TRBV6-2/TRBV6-3 | CASSYRNQPQHF | TGTGCCAGCAGTTACCGTAATCAGCCCCAGCATTTT